The sequence of this T cell receptor beta chain was determined in a study of post-analysis software for immune sequencing data. Whole-study context: Some patients lacked subtype; others had relapsing-remitting, secondary progressive or progressive-relapsing disease.

cDNA libraries for TCR beta contained unique molecular identifiers. TCRdb reprocessed the PCR reads via MiXCR and lists one record per CDR3 protein. This table holds around 700,000 distinct CDR3 sequences, approximately 60% found once. The CDR3 length is 14 residues. V lost 4 bases and J lost 5; bases outside the gene matches: 6. Germline V gives CDR1 SEHNR, CDR2 FQNEAQ (reference sequence). On this clonotype itself: Its antigen is still unknown.

Findings of the study overall: Among multiple sclerosis patients, normalized Chao1 diversity was significantly below that of controls. The study found TRBV5-6, TRBV5-1 and TRBV20-1 among five TRBV segments more frequent in patients than controls.

The rearrangement links TRBV7-9 to TRBJ2-7; the match to TRBD1 covers 9 bases. This TCR came from a girl aged 2 to 10 with multiple sclerosis. Sequencing used blood. This chain's CDR3 is CASSSRTGEDEQYF. In DNA form, the CDR3 reads TGTGCCAGCAGCTCTCGGACAGGGGAAGACGAGCAGTACTTC. The entire variable domain, with the rest obtained from reference TRBV7-9 and TRBJ2-7, is as follows: DTGVSQNPRHKITKRGQNVTFRCDPISEHNRLYWYRQTLGQGPEFLTYFQNEAQLEKSRLLSDRFSAERPKGSFSTLEIQRTEQGDSAMYLCASSSRTGEDEQYFGPGTRLTVT.